This passage covers 2 T cell receptor beta chains from one sample sequenced in a study of T cell responses to AZD1222 COVID-19 vaccine. Generated by immunoSEQ multiplex PCR, the TCRdb table keeps only in-frame clones and is missing some. The sample holds about 100,000 clones, more than 75% seen once. The material was peripheral blood, obtained on day 0 of AZD1222 vaccination. The receptors derive from an adult in good health.

The V and J genes are TRBV5-1 and TRBJ2-3, with 10 bases aligning to TRBD2. This CDR3 region has 16 residues. Germline V lookup: CDR1 SGHRS, CDR2 YFSETQ. After removal of 0 bases from V and 5 bases from J, the junction contained 6 bases not matched to a gene. The CDR3 spells CASSLDLAGAGDTQYF. The CDR3 coding sequence is TGCGCCAGCAGCTTGGATCTAGCGGGAGCGGGAGATACGCAGTATTTT.

This clone was counted once. V gene TRBV6-2 or TRBV6-3 combines with J gene TRBJ2-7; 9 positions agree with TRBD2. CDR3 length equals 17 residues. Germline V lookup: CDR1 MNHEY, CDR2 SVGEGT. V trimming: 0 bases; J trimming: 2 bases; junction bases outside the gene matches: 8. The CDR3 DNA reads TGTGCCAGCAGTTACTCGATACGCGGGAGGGCCCCCTACGAGCAGTACTTC. The encoded protein is CASSYSIRGRAPYEQYF.